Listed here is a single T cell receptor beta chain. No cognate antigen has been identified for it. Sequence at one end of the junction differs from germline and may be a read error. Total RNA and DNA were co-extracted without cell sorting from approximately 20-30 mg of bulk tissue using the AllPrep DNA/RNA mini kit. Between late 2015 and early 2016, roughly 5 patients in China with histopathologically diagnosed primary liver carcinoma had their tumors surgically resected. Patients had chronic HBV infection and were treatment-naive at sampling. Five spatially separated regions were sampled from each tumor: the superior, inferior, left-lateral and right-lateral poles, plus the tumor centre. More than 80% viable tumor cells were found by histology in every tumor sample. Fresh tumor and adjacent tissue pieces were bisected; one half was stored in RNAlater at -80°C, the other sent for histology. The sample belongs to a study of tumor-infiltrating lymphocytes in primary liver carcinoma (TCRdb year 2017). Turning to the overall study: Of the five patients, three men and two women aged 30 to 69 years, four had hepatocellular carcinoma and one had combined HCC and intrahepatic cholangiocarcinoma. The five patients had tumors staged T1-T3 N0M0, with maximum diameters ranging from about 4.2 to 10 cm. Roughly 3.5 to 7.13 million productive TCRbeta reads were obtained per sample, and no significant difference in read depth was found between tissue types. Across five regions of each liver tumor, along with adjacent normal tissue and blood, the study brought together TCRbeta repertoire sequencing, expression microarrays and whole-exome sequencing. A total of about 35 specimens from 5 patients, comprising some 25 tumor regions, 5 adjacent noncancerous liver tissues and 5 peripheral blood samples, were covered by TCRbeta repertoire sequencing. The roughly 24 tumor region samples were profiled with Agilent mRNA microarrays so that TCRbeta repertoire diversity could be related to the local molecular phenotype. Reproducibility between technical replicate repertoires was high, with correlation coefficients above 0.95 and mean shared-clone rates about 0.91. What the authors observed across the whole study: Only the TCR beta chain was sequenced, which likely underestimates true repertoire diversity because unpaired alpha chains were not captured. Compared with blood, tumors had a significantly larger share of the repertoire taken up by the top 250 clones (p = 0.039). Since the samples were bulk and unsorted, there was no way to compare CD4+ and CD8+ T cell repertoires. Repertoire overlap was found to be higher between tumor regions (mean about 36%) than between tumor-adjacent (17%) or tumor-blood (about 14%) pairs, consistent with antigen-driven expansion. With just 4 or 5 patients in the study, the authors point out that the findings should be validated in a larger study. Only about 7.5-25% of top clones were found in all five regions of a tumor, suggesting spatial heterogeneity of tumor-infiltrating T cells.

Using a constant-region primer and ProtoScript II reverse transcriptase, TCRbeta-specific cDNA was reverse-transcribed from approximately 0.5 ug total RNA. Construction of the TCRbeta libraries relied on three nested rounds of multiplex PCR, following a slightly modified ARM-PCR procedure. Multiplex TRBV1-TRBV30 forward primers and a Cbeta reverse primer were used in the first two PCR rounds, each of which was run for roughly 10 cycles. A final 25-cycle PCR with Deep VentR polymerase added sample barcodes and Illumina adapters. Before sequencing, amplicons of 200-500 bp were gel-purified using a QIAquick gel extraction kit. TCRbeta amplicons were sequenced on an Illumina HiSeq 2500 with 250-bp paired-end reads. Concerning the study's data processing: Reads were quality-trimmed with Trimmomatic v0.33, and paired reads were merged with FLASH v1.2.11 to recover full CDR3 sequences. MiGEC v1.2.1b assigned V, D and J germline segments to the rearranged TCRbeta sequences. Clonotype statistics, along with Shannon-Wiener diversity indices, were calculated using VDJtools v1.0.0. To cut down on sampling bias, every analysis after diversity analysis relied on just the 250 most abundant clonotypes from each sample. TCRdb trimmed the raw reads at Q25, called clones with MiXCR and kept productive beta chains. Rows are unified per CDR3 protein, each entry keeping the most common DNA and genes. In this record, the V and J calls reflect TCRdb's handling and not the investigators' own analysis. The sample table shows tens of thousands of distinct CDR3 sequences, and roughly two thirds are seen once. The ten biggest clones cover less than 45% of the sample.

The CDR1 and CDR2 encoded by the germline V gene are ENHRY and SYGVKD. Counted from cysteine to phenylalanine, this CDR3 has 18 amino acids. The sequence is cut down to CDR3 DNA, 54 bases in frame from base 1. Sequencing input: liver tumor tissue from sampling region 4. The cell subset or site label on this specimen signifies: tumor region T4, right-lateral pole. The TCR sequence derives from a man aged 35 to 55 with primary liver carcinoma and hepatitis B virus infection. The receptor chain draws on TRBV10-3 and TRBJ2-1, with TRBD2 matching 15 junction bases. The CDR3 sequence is CAISGSGLAGGTYNEQFF. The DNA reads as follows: TGTGCCATCAGTGGGTCAGGACTAGCGGGAGGGACCTACAACGAGCAGTTCTTC.